This TCR beta chain was captured in a study of blood T cell repertoires in COVID-19. Overall study: Whether acute or convalescent, the COVID-19 samples came from the United States, Italy and Spain. T cells, B-cell-depleted T cells, or PBMCs provided the cDNA or gDNA that served as material.

Germline assignment: CDR1 SGHTA and CDR2 FQGNSA. CDR3 size: 15 residues. V was clipped by 5 bases and J by 3 bases, with 16 bases between them. Authors' processing steps: It was from reference gene primer amplification that nucleated cell counts were estimated. TCRdb's table, derived via immunoSEQ multiplex PCR, lists solely in-frame clones and lacks some. V and J calls and clone size follow that table, whereas D and trimming were derived from the DNA. The sample lists about 340,000 clones, around 83% occurring once. The material sequenced was peripheral blood. The chain recombines TRBV7-2 with TRBJ1-1; maybe TRBD1 (6 bases). This clonotype was obtained from a man younger than 40 with active or convalescent COVID-19. CDR3 DNA sequence: TGTGCCAGCAGCGCCGAGGGGGGGGAGCACACTGAAGCTTTCTTT. As protein: CASSAEGGEHTEAFF.